The rows below give T cell receptor beta chains drawn from one sample of a study of T cells in Graves' hyperthyroidism and ophthalmopathy. A single record per CDR3 protein comes from TCRdb applying MiXCR to the multiplex PCR reads. The repertoire holds a few hundred thousand distinct CDR3 sequences, with 21% as singletons. What was sequenced was blood. The receptors derive from a woman between 45 and 65 years old with Graves' hyperthyroidism. Each CDR3 is given with its conserved first and last residue. D genes are given only for firm matches. Clone size is shown for a subset of rows, as once, few, many or a class of expanded clone.

16,TRBJ1-2,TRBV24-1,.,.,TGTGCCACCAGTGACCCCGACGAGAGTGATAACTATGGCTACACCTTC,CATSDPDESDNYGYTF
16,TRBJ2-7,TRBV28,TRBD2,many,TGTGCCAGCAGTTTATCCGGGACTAGCGGGAGGAACGAGCAGTACTTC,CASSLSGTSGRNEQYF
14,TRBJ2-1,TRBV19,.,many,TGTGCCAGTAGTATAGGTAACAGTCAGGATGAGCAGTTCTTC,CASSIGNSQDEQFF
17,TRBJ2-3,TRBV20-1,TRBD2,many,TGCAGTGCTAGAGATCCCCGACTAGCGGGGCCCCGGGATACGCAGTATTTT,CSARDPRLAGPRDTQYF
14,TRBJ2-1,TRBV20-1,.,.,TGCAGTGCTAGCTCCGGACTTACCTACAATGAGCAGTTCTTC,CSASSGLTYNEQFF
21,TRBJ2-1,TRBV28,TRBD2,many,TGTGCCAGCAGTGTACCCAGGGGTCCTCGGCGGACTAGCGGGAGGGCCAATGAGCAGTTCTTC,CASSVPRGPRRTSGRANEQFF
12,TRBJ2-7,TRBV6-2/TRBV6-3,.,many,TGTGCCAGCAGTTACGCAGGGGACGAGCAGTACTTC,CASSYAGDEQYF
13,TRBJ2-5,TRBV7-2,TRBD1,.,TGTGCCAGCAGCCCTGACAGGGGGCGCTCCCAGTACTTC,CASSPDRGRSQYF
15,TRBJ1-5,TRBV2,.,many,TGTGCCAGCAGTGAAACCGGAAATAGCAATCAGCCCCAGCATTTT,CASSETGNSNQPQHF
13,TRBJ1-5,TRBV20-1,.,many,TGCAGTGCTAGACAGGGAAGGGATCAGCCCCAGCATTTT,CSARQGRDQPQHF
14,TRBJ2-3,TRBV20-1,TRBD2,many,TGCAGTGCTAGAGTGACTAGCGGCCGAGATACGCAGTATTTT,CSARVTSGRDTQYF
12,TRBJ1-1,TRBV29-1,.,many,TGCAGCGTTGAAGTACGAGTCACCACGGGTTTCTTT,CSVEVRVTTGFF
14,TRBJ2-7,TRBV12-3/TRBV12-4,.,many,TGTGCCAGCAGTCGACGGAAGACCTCCTACGAGCAGTACTTC,CASSRRKTSYEQYF
14,TRBJ2-7,TRBV2,TRBD2,once,TGTGCCAGCAGTGAAGAGGCGGGGGTCCACGAGCAGTACTTC,CASSEEAGVHEQYF
14,TRBJ2-3,TRBV20-1,TRBD2,.,TGCAGTGCTAGGCGGGAGGGCCTCACAGATACGCAGTATTTT,CSARREGLTDTQYF
15,TRBJ2-7,TRBV6-1,.,many,TGTGCCAGCATGAGAGGCCAGGGGCCCTCCTACGAGCAGTACTTC,CASMRGQGPSYEQYF
15,TRBJ2-1,TRBV19,TRBD1,few,TGTGCCAGTAGTACGACAGGGGGAGCCCACAATGAGCAGTTCTTC,CASSTTGGAHNEQFF
14,TRBJ2-3,TRBV11-2,.,few,TGTGCCAGCAGCTCAGGACAGAGCACAGATACGCAGTATTTT,CASSSGQSTDTQYF
19,TRBJ2-4,TRBV28,.,many,TGTGCCAGCAGTTTGCTATGGGTCCCCCGAACGGGAGCCAAAAACATTCAGTACTTC,CASSLLWVPRTGAKNIQYF
15,TRBJ2-7,TRBV5-6,TRBD1,.,TGTGCCAGCAGCTTTTGGGACAGATTCTCCTACGAGCAGTACTTC,CASSFWDRFSYEQYF
12,TRBJ1-2,TRBV20-1,TRBD1,many,TGCAGTGTACCAGGGGGTAGGGGTGGCTACACCTTC,CSVPGGRGGYTF
14,TRBJ1-5,TRBV2,.,many,TGTGCCAGCAGCTCCGGGGGGTCGAATCAGCCCCAGCATTTT,CASSSGGSNQPQHF
13,TRBJ2-2,TRBV20-1,TRBD1,many,TGCAGTGCCGGGACAGGGGTAACCGGGGAGCTGTTTTTT,CSAGTGVTGELFF
16,TRBJ1-4,TRBV7-2,.,.,TGTGCCAGCAGCCAAAACCCCGGAACCAACAGTGAGAAACTGTTTTTT,CASSQNPGTNSEKLFF
12,TRBJ2-5,TRBV14,TRBD1,many,TGTGCCAGCAGCCAAGGCGACAGGGGGGAGTACTTC,CASSQGDRGEYF
18,TRBJ1-5,TRBV14,TRBD1,few,TGTGCCAGCAGTCGGCCGGGACAGACCTCAATGGGCAATCAGCCCCAGCATTTT,CASSRPGQTSMGNQPQHF
15,TRBJ2-2,TRBV11-1,.,many,TGTGCCAGCAGCTTAAGTTTTAGCGACACCGGGGAGCTGTTTTTT,CASSLSFSDTGELFF
15,TRBJ1-1,TRBV28,.,.,TGTGCCAGCAGTTTAAGGGGACACCTGAACACTGAAGCTTTCTTT,CASSLRGHLNTEAFF
17,TRBJ2-1,TRBV5-1,.,.,TGCGCCAGCAGCATCGGACGGGTGACAAGCTCCTACAATGAGCAGTTCTTC,CASSIGRVTSSYNEQFF
12,TRBJ1-1,TRBV2,.,.,TGTGCCAGCACGGGGCTCGCCGGGGAAGCTTTCTTT,CASTGLAGEAFF
14,TRBJ1-1,TRBV5-1,.,.,TGCGCCAGCAGCCTAAGTGGGGCGAACACTGAAGCTTTCTTT,CASSLSGANTEAFF
15,TRBJ2-7,TRBV7-8,TRBD1,many,TGTGCCAGCAGCACTACACGACAGGGGAACTACGAGCAGTACTTC,CASSTTRQGNYEQYF
18,TRBJ2-7,TRBV11-3,.,many,TGTGCCAGCAGCTTAGGGCAGGTGTACTCCGGACACTCCTACGAGCAGTACTTC,CASSLGQVYSGHSYEQYF
14,TRBJ2-2,TRBV6-1,.,few,TGTGCCAGCAGATCGGACAGAGACACCGGGGAGCTGTTTTTT,CASRSDRDTGELFF
14,TRBJ2-1,TRBV20-1,.,.,TGCAGTGCTAGAGAGGGCAGCGTTGGGGATGAGCAGTTCTTC,CSAREGSVGDEQFF
16,TRBJ1-3,TRBV5-1,TRBD1,many,TGCGCCAGCAGCCCCGGGACAGGGACTCTGGATCGCGCCATATATTTT,CASSPGTGTLDRAIYF
12,TRBJ2-1,TRBV5-1,.,many,TGCGCCAGCAGCTTGAGGCTACATGAGCAGTTCTTC,CASSLRLHEQFF
13,TRBJ2-1,TRBV28,.,few,TGTGCCAGCAGTTTGGTACAAAACAATGAGCAGTTCTTC,CASSLVQNNEQFF
12,TRBJ2-1,TRBV28,.,.,TGTGCCAGCAGGGCTTTTGGTGGGGAGCAGTTCTTC,CASRAFGGEQFF
16,TRBJ2-1,TRBV3-1,TRBD2,many,TGTGCCAGCAGTCGAGTTCGTAGCGGGAGTGGCAATGAGCAGTTCTTC,CASSRVRSGSGNEQFF
13,TRBJ2-5,TRBV19,.,.,TGTGCCAGTAGTATAGGCATGAAAGAGACCCAGTACTTC,CASSIGMKETQYF
13,TRBJ1-1,TRBV20-1,TRBD1,.,TGCAGTGCTAGCGGGACAGGGGGGCTTGAAGCTTTCTTT,CSASGTGGLEAFF
16,TRBJ2-3,TRBV28,TRBD2,many,TGTGCCAGCAGTGCCTGGACTAGCGGGATAAAAGATACGCAGTATTTT,CASSAWTSGIKDTQYF
18,TRBJ2-1,TRBV20-1,TRBD2,.,TGCAGTGCTGTCCCCGGGACTAGCGGGAGGCCGGGGTACAATGAGCAGTTCTTC,CSAVPGTSGRPGYNEQFF
13,TRBJ2-3,TRBV27,TRBD2,many,TGTGCCAGTCGAGCGGGGTACACAGATACGCAGTATTTT,CASRAGYTDTQYF
15,TRBJ1-1,TRBV6-1,.,.,TGTGCCAGCAGTGAAGCGCTTATCAGGTCCAAACGAGCTTTCTTT,CASSEALIRSKRAFF
14,TRBJ2-3,TRBV9,.,many,TGTGCCAGCAGCGTAGCAGCGGGTACAGATACGCAGTATTTT,CASSVAAGTDTQYF
16,TRBJ2-1,TRBV6-1,TRBD2,.,TGTGCCAGTCGGTCTCTGACGAGCGGGGGGGCACGTGAGCAGTTCTTC,CASRSLTSGGAREQFF
17,TRBJ2-7,TRBV20-1,TRBD2,many,TGCAGTGCTTCGGGACTAGCGGGAGAGGGGGCGAGGTACGAGCAGTACTTC,CSASGLAGEGARYEQYF
13,TRBJ1-1,TRBV12-3/TRBV12-4,.,many,TGTGCCAGCAGTTTTCAGGGGAACACTGAAGCTTTCTTT,CASSFQGNTEAFF
15,TRBJ2-2,TRBV12-3/TRBV12-4,TRBD2,few,TGTGCCAGCAGTTCCGGGGGGGCCAGTAGCGGGGAGCTGTTTTTT,CASSSGGASSGELFF
14,TRBJ2-5,TRBV10-3,TRBD2,few,TGTGCCATCAGTAAGACTAGCAGCCAAGAGACCCAGTACTTC,CAISKTSSQETQYF
15,TRBJ2-3,TRBV10-3,TRBD1,.,TGTGCCATCAGTGGGGACAGGGGGCCAAAAGATACGCAGTATTTT,CAISGDRGPKDTQYF
15,TRBJ1-3,TRBV29-1,.,.,TGCAGCGTTGAAGATTTACTGCTCTCTGGAAACACCATATATTTT,CSVEDLLLSGNTIYF
16,TRBJ1-4,TRBV28,TRBD1,many,TGTGCCAGCAGTCCGCCTCAGGACAGGGGACGGGAAAAACTGTTTTTT,CASSPPQDRGREKLFF
13,TRBJ2-2,TRBV28,.,many,TGTGCCATCCGGGCCTCGAACACCGGGGAGCTGTTTTTT,CAIRASNTGELFF